The 32 T cell receptor beta chains below come from one sample, sequenced in a study of response to subunit inactivated influenza vaccine. TCRdb called the RT-PCR reads again in MiXCR, with one record for every CDR3 protein. The table records more than 600,000 distinct CDR3 sequences, around a sixth of them present only once. Sequenced material: PBMCs from blood, taken 4 to 6 days after vaccination. All receptors come from a man aged 45-65 years who received an inactivated influenza vaccine.

The chain carries TRBV29-1 and TRBJ2-1, with TRBD2 identical over 9 bases. V was clipped by 1 base and J by 1 base; unmatched bases: 8. The germline gives CDR1 SQVTM, CDR2 ANQGSEA. The CDR3 spans 17 residues. CDR3 amino acids: CSVEGGAGGHSYNEQFF. CDR3 coding DNA: TGCAGCGTTGAAGGGGGAGCGGGGGGACATTCCTACAATGAGCAGTTCTTC.

The chain employs TRBV11-2 and TRBJ1-6; TRBD1 agrees at 11 bases. The CDR3 sequence is 17 residues long. The trim removed 5 bases at V and 2 bases at J, leaving 5 bases unmatched. Germline V gene data show CDR1 as SGHAT and CDR2 as FQNNGV. In nucleotides, the CDR3 is TGTGCCAGCAGCCCCGGGACAGGGGGGACCTATAATTCACCCCTCCACTTT. This sequence encodes CASSPGTGGTYNSPLHF.

The chain links TRBV12-3 or TRBV12-4 to TRBJ2-7; D remains unclear. V lost 6 bases to trimming and J lost 4 bases, with 19 bases between them. The CDR3 sequence is 15 residues long. The CDR3 reads CASSHHPPGLYEQYF. The DNA for the CDR3 is TGTGCCAGCAGCCACCACCCTCCGGGTTTGTACGAGCAGTACTTC.

The rearrangement joins TRBV6-5 to TRBJ1-4; D possibly corresponds to TRBD1 (5 bases). The V end was cut by 2 bases, the J end by 0 bases, with 10 bases between. There are 16 residues in the CDR3. The germline CDR1 and CDR2 sequences are MNHEY and SVGAGI. The CDR3 region is CASSYEGPATNEKLFF. For the CDR3, the DNA is TGTGCCAGCAGTTACGAGGGACCAGCAACTAATGAAAAACTGTTTTTT.

The rearrangement joins TRBV28 to TRBJ2-7, with 8 bases fitting TRBD1. The trim removed 2 bases at V and 7 bases at J, leaving 10 bases unmatched. Germline V gene data show CDR1 as MDHEN and CDR2 as SYDVKM. The CDR3 contains 15 residues. CDR3 coding DNA: TGTGCCAGCAGTTTAGATTCACAGGGGGGCTCGGAGCAGTACTTC. Amino acid sequence: CASSLDSQGGSEQYF.

This clonotype appeared a few times. DNA for the CDR3: TGTGCCAGCAGTCTGTGGGGGGCGAACACCGGGGAGCTGTTTTTT. As protein: CASSLWGANTGELFF. This chain uses TRBV12-3 or TRBV12-4 with TRBJ2-2; tentatively, D is TRBD2 (6 bases). V lost 5 bases and J 0 bases, leaving 10 bases between the germline ends. CDR3 length: 15 residues.

The rearrangement links TRBV6-1 to TRBJ1-5, with 9 bases matching TRBD1. This CDR3 has 16 amino acids. V trimming: 10 bases; J trimming: 0 bases; junction bases outside the gene matches: 10. The V gene's germline CDR1 is MNHNS and CDR2 SASEGT. CDR3 loop: CATRDRASPSNQPQHF. The CDR3 bases are TGTGCCACCCGGGACAGGGCGTCCCCTAGCAATCAGCCCCAGCATTTT.

CDR3 protein: CASSLVRTGRGEQYF. CDR3 nucleotides: TGTGCCAGCAGCTTGGTCCGGACAGGGCGAGGTGAGCAGTACTTC. The chain recombines TRBV5-6 with TRBJ2-7; TRBD1 aligns across 8 bases. Germline values: CDR1 SGHDT, CDR2 YYEEEE. V lost 0 bases to trimming and J lost 7 bases; unmatched junction nucleotides: 9. The CDR3 sequence is 15 residues long. Looking up the rest from reference TRBV5-6 and TRBJ2-7 gives the full variable domain: DAGVTQSPTHLIKTRGQQVTLRCSPKSGHDTVSWYQQALGQGPQFIFQYYEEEERQRGNFPDRFSGHQFPNYSSELNVNALLLGDSALYLCASSLVRTGRGEQYFGPGTRLTVT.

V is TRBV24-1 and J is TRBJ2-3, with D tentatively TRBD2 (6 bases). The germline gives CDR1 KGHDR, CDR2 SFDVKD. V lost 9 bases and J lost 5, with 20 bases in between. This CDR3 comprises 15 residues. CDR3 loop: CATGEEDTLGDTQYF. In DNA, the CDR3 is TGTGCCACCGGGGAGGAGGACACACTCGGAGATACGCAGTATTTT.

This clonotype was counted ten times or more. The J gene is TRBJ1-1, the V gene TRBV12-3 or TRBV12-4; weak D call: TRBD1 (5 bases). The CDR3 loop spans 15 amino acids. V lost 4 bases, J lost 1 base, and 13 bases lay in between. The chain's CDR3 is CASSSGGRRNTEAFF. CDR3 nucleotide sequence: TGTGCCAGCAGTTCGGGGGGAAGGAGGAACACTGAAGCTTTCTTT.

The chain recombines TRBV10-3 with TRBJ2-7, with 11 bases identical to TRBD1. The length of the CDR3 is 14 residues. J was trimmed by 5 bases and V by 2 bases; bases with no gene match: 2. Germline V lookup: CDR1 ENHRY, CDR2 SYGVKD. The CDR3 region has the DNA TGTGCCATCAGTGAGACGGACAGGGGGCACGAGCAGTACTTC. Protein: CAISETDRGHEQYF.

The chain is built from TRBV7-9 and TRBJ1-5; maybe TRBD1 (6 bases). Germline CDR1 reads SEHNR; CDR2 reads FQNEAQ (reference sequence). V was clipped by 5 bases and J by 6 bases, with 14 bases between them. This CDR3 is built from 14 residues. In DNA form, the CDR3 reads TGTGCCAGCAGCGGGCGGGGGGCAGGTCAGCCCCAGCATTTT. Amino acid sequence: CASSGRGAGQPQHF. Drawing the rest from reference TRBV7-9 and TRBJ1-5, the complete variable domain is DTGVSQNPRHKITKRGQNVTFRCDPISEHNRLYWYRQTLGQGPEFLTYFQNEAQLEKSRLLSDRFSAERPKGSFSTLEIQRTEQGDSAMYLCASSGRGAGQPQHFGDGTRLSIL.

The chain employs TRBV7-8 and TRBJ2-1, with 12 bases fitting TRBD2. Germline V gene data show CDR1 as SGHVS and CDR2 as FQNEAQ. The CDR3 contains 15 residues. The V and J ends lost 7 bases and 9 bases, in that order; junction bases with no gene match: 10. The CDR3 nucleotides read TGTGCCAGCACCCTCCTAGCGGGGGGGCCGATTGAGCAGTTCTTC. Its protein product is CASTLLAGGPIEQFF.

This clonotype was recorded a few times. V gene TRBV6-1 combines with J gene TRBJ2-1; 9 positions match TRBD1. Germline V gene data show CDR1 as MNHNS and CDR2 as SASEGT. The CDR3 is 14 amino acids. Losses at the gene ends were 7 bases for V and 9 bases for J; bases not matched to a gene: 10. The CDR3 spells CASNPTGGFGEQFF. CDR3 DNA sequence: TGTGCCAGCAATCCTACAGGGGGCTTCGGTGAGCAGTTCTTC.

This clonotype occurred a few times. This chain connects TRBV5-1 to TRBJ2-2; TRBD2 might be the D (7 bases). The CDR3 spans 16 residues. Germline lookup yields CDR1 SGHRS and CDR2 YFSETQ. V was shortened by 3 bases and J by 4 bases, with 16 bases between the two germline ends. Written as DNA, the CDR3 is TGCGCCAGCAGCTCCACATGGGGGGGCCCCACCGGGGAGCTGTTTTTT. It encodes CASSSTWGGPTGELFF.

The rearrangement uses TRBV2 and TRBJ1-5; the D gene is possibly TRBD1 (6 bases). Germline CDR1 reads SNHLY; CDR2 reads FYNNEI. The length of the CDR3 is 16 residues. V was trimmed by 8 bases and J by 0 bases, leaving 17 bases between them. CDR3 DNA sequence: TGTGCCAGCTGCCTGGACAGCTGGTATAGCAATCAGCCCCAGCATTTT. This encodes CASCLDSWYSNQPQHF.

In this sample, this clonotype turned up once. This chain links TRBV7-2 with TRBJ1-1, with TRBD1 matching over 9 bases. The CDR3 spans 15 residues. Looked up from germline, CDR1 is SGHTA and CDR2 is FQGNSA. Trimming took 2 bases from V and 5 from J; bases not matched to a gene: 6. DNA for the CDR3: TGTGCCAGCAGCTTACCGCACAGGGGGCGGACTGAAGCTTTCTTT. It encodes CASSLPHRGRTEAFF.

The sample holds a few counts of this clonotype. This chain joins TRBV28 and TRBJ2-4, with D tentatively TRBD2 (5 bases). The length of the CDR3 is 13 residues. V lost 5 bases and J lost 6, with 11 bases in between. Germline CDR1 MDHEN, CDR2 SYDVKM. CDR3 sequence: CASSGLRSNIQYF. The CDR3 nucleotides read TGTGCCAGCAGTGGACTGAGATCAAACATTCAGTACTTC.

This chain links TRBV20-1 with TRBJ2-3; D is unresolved. The germline V gene has CDR1 DFQATT and CDR2 SNEGSKA (reference sequence). The CDR3 length is 14 residues. Trimming shortened V by 1 base and J by 6 bases, and 14 bases separated the two germline ends. The CDR3 sequence: CSARGGAARDTQYF. In DNA, the CDR3 is TGCAGTGCTAGAGGCGGTGCCGCCAGGGATACGCAGTATTTT.

The V gene is TRBV7-2, the J gene TRBJ2-3; D call uncertain. The CDR3 is 13 amino acids. V lost 1 base to trimming and J lost 8 bases, with 10 bases between them. Germline V CDR1 and CDR2: SGHTA, FQGNSA. The CDR3 here is CASSLESLSTQYF. In nucleotides, the CDR3 is TGTGCCAGCAGCTTAGAATCGTTGAGTACGCAGTATTTT.

The rearrangement uses TRBV7-2 and TRBJ2-5; D possibly matches TRBD1 or TRBD2 (5 bases each). CDR1 is SGHTA, CDR2 FQGNSA, per germline. Trimming stripped 5 bases from V and 2 bases from J, with 18 bases between. CDR3 length equals 16 residues. Here the CDR3 reads CASSLILRDGQETQYF. CDR3 nucleotides: TGTGCCAGCAGCCTTATTCTCCGGGACGGGCAAGAGACCCAGTACTTC.

This chain uses TRBV12-3 or TRBV12-4 with TRBJ2-5; possibly TRBD2 for D (5 bases). The germline V and J ends were trimmed by 6 bases and 2 bases, with 13 bases remaining between them. This CDR3 spans 14 amino acids. The DNA for the CDR3 is TGTGCCAGCAGCGACTACTCGGAGCAAGAGACCCAGTACTTC. Protein product: CASSDYSEQETQYF.

This clonotype was found many times. The rearrangement joins TRBV29-1 to TRBJ2-1, with 7 bases lining up with TRBD2. The germline gives CDR1 SQVTM, CDR2 ANQGSEA. The V segment lost 5 bases and the J segment 3 bases; nucleotides outside the gene matches: 7. This CDR3 has 14 amino acids. DNA of the CDR3: TGCAGCGTTAGTACCCAGCGGGGCTACAATGAGCAGTTCTTC. Its translation is CSVSTQRGYNEQFF.

This clonotype was found a few times. CDR3 in DNA: TGTGCCAGCAGTTTTGCGGCAGGGGCCTCCTACGAGCAGTACTTC. It is translated as CASSFAAGASYEQYF. The V and J genes are TRBV6-2 or TRBV6-3 and TRBJ2-7; tentative D call: TRBD1 (6 bases). The CDR3 has 15 residues. Per germline, CDR1 MNHEY and CDR2 SVGEGT. Trimming shortened V by 4 bases and J by 0 bases, and 13 bases separated the two germline ends.

The chain joins TRBV7-6 to TRBJ2-3; D is tentatively TRBD1 or TRBD2 (10 bases each). This CDR3 spans 21 amino acids. Between the trimmed V and J ends, which lost 1 base and 0 bases, there was a span of 26 bases. Germline V gene sequence: CDR1 SGHVS, CDR2 FNYEAQ. For the CDR3, the DNA is TGTGCCAGCAGCTTAGTCCGCCTAGCGGGGGACAGGGGTACTAGCACAGATACGCAGTATTTT. This encodes CASSLVRLAGDRGTSTDTQYF. Filled out from reference TRBV7-6 and TRBJ2-3, the complete variable domain reads GAGVSQSPRYKVTKRGQDVALRCDPISGHVSLYWYRQALGQGPEFLTYFNYEAQQDKSGLPNDRFSAERPEGSISTLTIQRTEQRDSAMYRCASSLVRLAGDRGTSTDTQYFGPGTRLTVL.

This rearrangement joins TRBV6-5 to TRBJ2-2; 8 bases line up with TRBD2. Germline trimming cut 0 bases from V and 4 bases from J; bases unmatched to any gene: 4. CDR1 and CDR2 from the germline V gene are MNHEY and SVGAGI. The CDR3 extends over 16 amino acids. CDR3 region: CASSYSRGGLTGELFF. For the CDR3, the DNA is TGTGCCAGCAGTTACTCCCGGGGGGGCCTCACCGGGGAGCTGTTTTTT.

J is TRBJ1-2 and V is TRBV29-1, with D possibly being TRBD1 (6 bases). Germline V gene sequence: CDR1 SQVTM, CDR2 ANQGSEA. The CDR3 has 13 residues. V was trimmed by 1 base and J by 3 bases, leaving 9 bases between them. CDR3 residues: CSVEGGAYYGYTF. The CDR3 nucleotides are TGCAGCGTTGAAGGGGGGGCCTACTATGGCTACACCTTC.

The table lists this clonotype with many counts. The genes are TRBV5-5 and TRBJ2-2; 8 nucleotides match TRBD1. The CDR3 spans 15 residues. The V gene end was trimmed by 4 bases and the J gene end by 0 bases; junction bases not matched to a gene: 2. Germline V gene lookup returns CDR1 SGHKS and CDR2 YYEKEE (reference sequence). For the CDR3, the DNA is TGTGCCAGCAGCCGGGACAGGCCGAACACCGGGGAGCTGTTTTTT. Translation gives CASSRDRPNTGELFF. The whole variable domain, remainder taken from reference TRBV5-5 and TRBJ2-2, is DAGVTQSPTHLIKTRGQQVTLRCSPISGHKSVSWYQQVLGQGPQFIFQYYEKEERGRGNFPDRFSARQFPNYSSELNVNALLLGDSALYLCASSRDRPNTGELFFGEGSRLTVL.

V usage is TRBV5-1 and J usage is TRBJ1-4, with D perhaps TRBD1 (6 bases). Germline V gene lookup returns CDR1 SGHRS and CDR2 YFSETQ. V shed 3 bases and J shed 8 bases, with 14 bases lying between them. This CDR3 contains 14 residues. The CDR3, as DNA: TGCGCCAGCAGCTCGGGACAAACTCAGGAAAAACTGTTTTTT. It specifies CASSSGQTQEKLFF.

In its sample, this clonotype was seen a few times. This rearrangement joins TRBV30 to TRBJ2-1, with 9 bases lining up with TRBD2. Germline V gene sequence: CDR1 GTSNPN, CDR2 SVGIG (reference sequence). The CDR3 covers 14 residues. V was clipped by 0 bases and J by 8 bases; unmatched bases: 5. The CDR3: CAWSVGGGAYEQFF. CDR3 in DNA: TGTGCCTGGAGTGTCGGCGGGGGGGCCTATGAGCAGTTCTTC.

There are a few counts of this clonotype. The rearrangement links TRBV7-2 to TRBJ1-4; TRBD1 agrees at 9 bases. Trimming removed 4 bases from V and 0 bases from J; junction bases left unmatched: 3. Germline loops: CDR1 SGHTA, CDR2 FQGNSA. CDR3 length: 16 residues. CDR3 sequence (DNA): TGTGCCAGCAGCTCGGGACAGGGAGCAACTAATGAAAAACTGTTTTTT. This sequence encodes CASSSGQGATNEKLFF.

This clonotype has only a few counts. This chain joins TRBV27 and TRBJ2-1, with TRBD2 as a possible D gene (6 bases). The CDR3 sequence is 16 residues long. The germline V gene has CDR1 MNHEY and CDR2 SMNVEV (reference sequence). Trimming stripped 3 bases from V and 2 bases from J, with 14 bases between. DNA for the CDR3: TGTGCCAGCAGTTTTATGGGAGGAAGAACCTACAATGAGCAGTTCTTC. Its translation: CASSFMGGRTYNEQFF.